One sample yielded the 5 T cell receptor beta chains listed below, sequenced in a study of T cells in Graves' hyperthyroidism and ophthalmopathy (dated by TCRdb to between 2017 and 2020). The method behind the library was multiplex PCR. Sequencing was performed on an Illumina HiSeq 2000. The TCR beta CDR3 regions were amplified from the RNA transcripts. The TCR CDR3 was subjected to a first round of RT-PCR using the HTBI primer set and the Qiagen OneStep RT-PCR kit. Using fastp trimming at Q25 and MiXCR clonotype assembly, TCRdb reanalyzed the public sequencing data and kept in-frame beta chains. Rows merge per CDR3 protein into single entries with the most common DNA and genes. The sample includes 40,000 to 60,000 distinct CDR3 sequences, with about 53% observed a single time. 34% of the sample comes from the top ten. Sequencing was done on a sample of peripheral blood or thyroid tissue (not recorded which). Every receptor here comes from a man between 18 and 29 years old with Graves' hyperthyroidism.

The CDR3 is CASSYRMNTEAFF. The CDR3 DNA reads as TGCGCCAGCAGTTACCGGATGAACACTGAAGCTTTCTTT. The chain carries TRBV10-2 and TRBJ1-1; D is unclear. Per germline, CDR1 WSHSY and CDR2 SAAADI. The CDR3 contains 13 residues. V lost 5 bases and J lost 0, with 7 bases in between.

The rearrangement uses TRBV11-2 and TRBJ2-7; D tentatively reads TRBD1 or TRBD2 (5 bases each). Germline values: CDR1 SGHAT, CDR2 FQNNGV. The length of the CDR3 is 13 residues. Between the trimmed V and J ends, which lost 4 bases and 6 bases, there was a span of 13 bases. The CDR3 is CASSYRRDVEQYF. The DNA for the CDR3 is TGTGCCAGCAGCTACCGAAGGGACGTCGAGCAGTACTTC.

To note about this clonotype: This likely comes from a read error, as the CDR3 has no conserved phenylalanine or tryptophan at its end. J is TRBJ1-1 and V is TRBV7-2; no clear D gene. CDR3 length equals 13 residues. Deletions cut 6 bases from V and 4 bases from J, with 12 bases between. CDR1 and CDR2 (germline): SGHTA, FQGNSA. The CDR3 nucleotides read TGTGCCAGCAGGTTGATAGGACCCACTGAAGCTTTCTCT. Residues: CASRLIGPTEAFS.

The gene calls are TRBV10-2 and TRBJ2-5, with D perhaps matching TRBD2 (6 bases). V was clipped by 5 bases and J by 4 bases, with 26 bases between them. Germline-derived CDR1 and CDR2 are WSHSY and SAAADI. The CDR3 runs 18 residues. The CDR3 bases are TGCGCCAGCAGTATTAGCACCGTAGCCTGGGGGACTCGAGAGACCCAGTACTTC. It translates to CASSISTVAWGTRETQYF.

This clonotype appeared many times. V is TRBV2 and J is TRBJ1-1; perhaps TRBD1 as D (6 bases). Trimming stripped 4 bases from V and 5 bases from J, with 14 bases between. Germline assignment: CDR1 SNHLY and CDR2 FYNNEI. The CDR3 totals 14 residues. CDR3 sequence reads: CASSVRGKDTEAFF. The CDR3, as DNA: TGTGCCAGCAGTGTCAGGGGTAAGGATACTGAAGCTTTCTTT.